What follows is one T cell receptor (beta chain) and its context. The CDR3 extends over 14 amino acids. CDR1 is SNHLY and CDR2 is FYNNEI in the germline V gene. J was trimmed by 8 bases and V by 3 bases; bases with no gene match: 5. The source of the sample is a study of blood T cell repertoires in COVID-19. Study background: T cells, B-cell-depleted T cells, or PBMCs provided the cDNA or gDNA that served as material.

Study processing details: Amplification of reference gene primers provided the estimated nucleated cell counts. The table came from immunoSEQ multiplex PCR; TCRdb's copy has only in-frame clones and leaves some out. V, J and clone size are those of that table, while D and trimming were read from the DNA. The table includes about 190,000 clones, about 83% detected once. The clonotype comes from a woman between 18 and 29 years old who had recovered from COVID-19. The chain uses TRBV2 and TRBJ2-1; 9 nucleotides align to TRBD2. Sequenced input: peripheral blood. CDR3 protein: CASSDAAGGHEQFF. The CDR3 DNA is TGTGCCAGCAGTGATGCAGCGGGGGGACATGAGCAGTTCTTC.